This is a list of T cell receptor beta chains from one sample in a study of cytomegalovirus exposure and HLA in healthy donors. The method was immunoSEQ multiplex PCR; TCRdb's version includes in-frame clones alone and lacks a portion of them. The repertoire includes over 150,000 clones, roughly four fifths of them detected once, and around a tenth sits in the top ten. Sequencing was done on a sample of PBMCs. These receptors originate from a middle-aged man in good health and CMV-seropositive. The CDR3 runs from the conserved cysteine through the conserved F or W. Fields, in order: J gene, V gene, CDR3 protein.

j_call: -
v_call: TRBV27
cdr3_aa: CASSQFATYEQYF

j_call: TRBJ1-1
v_call: TRBV19
cdr3_aa: CASSTKGQHTEAFF

j_call: TRBJ2-7
v_call: TRBV7-9
cdr3_aa: CSSGSPLREQYF

j_call: TRBJ2-1
v_call: TRBV19
cdr3_aa: CASSTGLAGGYNEQFF

j_call: TRBJ2-2
v_call: TRBV6-6
cdr3_aa: CASSYLRDTGELFF

j_call: TRBJ1-5
v_call: TRBV7-8
cdr3_aa: CASSQLEGDRAQPQHF

j_call: TRBJ1-1
v_call: TRBV7-9
cdr3_aa: CASIPGGGGTEAFF

j_call: TRBJ2-3
v_call: TRBV6-6
cdr3_aa: CASRAGTDTQYF

j_call: TRBJ2-5
v_call: TRBV4-3
cdr3_aa: CASSQDTGGPQTQYF

j_call: TRBJ1-3
v_call: TRBV5-6
cdr3_aa: CASSSTTVSGNTIYF

j_call: TRBJ1-2
v_call: TRBV7-2
cdr3_aa: CASSPLNYGYTF

j_call: TRBJ2-7
v_call: TRBV29-1
cdr3_aa: CSAQDRTTYEQYF

j_call: TRBJ1-6
v_call: TRBV7-2
cdr3_aa: CASSPDRGNSPLHF

j_call: TRBJ2-3
v_call: TRBV2
cdr3_aa: CASRDRGDTQYF

j_call: TRBJ2-7
v_call: TRBV28
cdr3_aa: CASRPGQGTYEQYF

j_call: TRBJ2-4
v_call: TRBV5-3
cdr3_aa: CARSLTLRTGLTKNIQYF

j_call: TRBJ2-1
v_call: TRBV30
cdr3_aa: CALQGSPYNEQFF

j_call: TRBJ1-5
v_call: TRBV5-1
cdr3_aa: CASSSGTGGDQPQHF

j_call: TRBJ2-1
v_call: TRBV19
cdr3_aa: CASRKGGASSYNEQFF

j_call: TRBJ2-4
v_call: TRBV30
cdr3_aa: CAWNLGSGAKNIQYF

j_call: TRBJ2-7
v_call: TRBV7-9
cdr3_aa: CASSSTNYEQYF

j_call: TRBJ2-2
v_call: TRBV5-5
cdr3_aa: CASSLTPNTGELFF

j_call: TRBJ2-1
v_call: TRBV6-8
cdr3_aa: CASSYVRLAGVPYNEQFF

j_call: TRBJ1-3
v_call: TRBV7-2
cdr3_aa: CASSFRRTVSGNTIYF

j_call: TRBJ2-7
v_call: TRBV19
cdr3_aa: CASSIMDSNYEQYF

j_call: TRBJ2-7
v_call: TRBV27
cdr3_aa: CASSLAGISYEQYF

j_call: TRBJ2-1
v_call: TRBV5-4
cdr3_aa: CASSFGRESFEQFF

j_call: TRBJ2-1
v_call: TRBV7-2
cdr3_aa: CASSTTSGKYNEQFF

j_call: TRBJ1-1
v_call: TRBV4-2
cdr3_aa: CASSQDPEGTEAFF

j_call: TRBJ1-2
v_call: TRBV2
cdr3_aa: CASSESSGPRYGYTF

j_call: TRBJ2-7
v_call: TRBV30
cdr3_aa: CAWSIQNYEQYF

j_call: TRBJ2-7
v_call: TRBV4-1
cdr3_aa: CASSQAAGVAYEQYF

j_call: TRBJ2-7
v_call: TRBV5-1
cdr3_aa: CASSKGQDPLSSYEQYF

j_call: TRBJ1-6
v_call: TRBV28
cdr3_aa: CASSLYREYNSPLHF

j_call: TRBJ2-1
v_call: TRBV20-1
cdr3_aa: CSAIANNEQFF

j_call: TRBJ1-2
v_call: TRBV6-5
cdr3_aa: CASSYKSGVGYGYTF

j_call: TRBJ2-7
v_call: TRBV7-9
cdr3_aa: CASSLALQAGGLDF

j_call: TRBJ2-7
v_call: TRBV4-3
cdr3_aa: CASSHSTSEIYEQYF

j_call: TRBJ2-3
v_call: TRBV7-2
cdr3_aa: CASSLAGAGDVDTQYF

j_call: TRBJ2-1
v_call: TRBV19
cdr3_aa: CASSIGSTNEQFF

j_call: TRBJ2-3
v_call: TRBV11-2
cdr3_aa: CASSSGGGTDTQYF

j_call: TRBJ2-2
v_call: TRBV5-1
cdr3_aa: CASSLGQGAGELFF

j_call: TRBJ1-2
v_call: TRBV30
cdr3_aa: CAWSQQGGHYGYTF

j_call: TRBJ1-4
v_call: TRBV7-2
cdr3_aa: CASSFGPGLNEKLFF

j_call: TRBJ2-5
v_call: TRBV11-2
cdr3_aa: CASSLVGARVETQYF

j_call: TRBJ2-6
v_call: TRBV6-5
cdr3_aa: CASTVSSGANVLTF

j_call: TRBJ2-7
v_call: TRBV11-1
cdr3_aa: CASSFAGDSYEQYF

j_call: TRBJ2-7
v_call: TRBV7-2
cdr3_aa: CASSLAAGSTYEQYF

j_call: TRBJ1-1
v_call: TRBV2
cdr3_aa: CASRDHGGGTEAFF

j_call: TRBJ2-1
v_call: TRBV19
cdr3_aa: CASTPGTSGRSEQFF

j_call: TRBJ2-7
v_call: TRBV29-1
cdr3_aa: CSVKPSSGGEQYF

j_call: TRBJ2-5
v_call: TRBV19
cdr3_aa: CASSINSRQTETQYF

j_call: TRBJ2-7
v_call: TRBV5-4
cdr3_aa: CASSSPTRPGVLYF

j_call: TRBJ2-3
v_call: TRBV5-1
cdr3_aa: CASSFGQGRPDTQYF

j_call: TRBJ2-3
v_call: TRBV15
cdr3_aa: CATSRDGKDTQYF

j_call: TRBJ2-3
v_call: TRBV11-2
cdr3_aa: CASSLDWLASDTQYF

j_call: TRBJ1-2
v_call: TRBV4-1
cdr3_aa: CASSQPDGVPYGYTF

j_call: TRBJ2-2
v_call: TRBV9
cdr3_aa: CASSVYTGATGELFF

j_call: TRBJ1-2
v_call: TRBV30
cdr3_aa: CAWSPQGRGYTF